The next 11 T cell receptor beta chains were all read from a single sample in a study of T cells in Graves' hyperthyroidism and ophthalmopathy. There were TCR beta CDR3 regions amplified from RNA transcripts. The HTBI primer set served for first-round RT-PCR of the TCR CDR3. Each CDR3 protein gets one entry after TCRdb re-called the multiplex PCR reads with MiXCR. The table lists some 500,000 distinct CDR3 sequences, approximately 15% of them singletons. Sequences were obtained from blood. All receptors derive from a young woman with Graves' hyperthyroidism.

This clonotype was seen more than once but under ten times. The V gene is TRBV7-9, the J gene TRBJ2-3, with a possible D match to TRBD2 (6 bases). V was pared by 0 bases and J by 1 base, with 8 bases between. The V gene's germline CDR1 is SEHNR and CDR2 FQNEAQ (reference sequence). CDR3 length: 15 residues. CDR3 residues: CASSLATSRTDTQYF. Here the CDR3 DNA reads TGTGCCAGCAGCTTAGCTACTAGCCGCACAGATACGCAGTATTTT.

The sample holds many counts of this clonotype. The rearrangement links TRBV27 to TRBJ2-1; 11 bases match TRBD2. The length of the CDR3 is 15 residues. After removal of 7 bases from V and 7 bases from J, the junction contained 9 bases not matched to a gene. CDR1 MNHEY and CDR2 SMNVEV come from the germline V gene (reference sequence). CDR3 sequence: CASTPGTSGQNEQFF. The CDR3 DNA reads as TGTGCCAGCACCCCTGGGACTAGCGGTCAAAATGAGCAGTTCTTC.

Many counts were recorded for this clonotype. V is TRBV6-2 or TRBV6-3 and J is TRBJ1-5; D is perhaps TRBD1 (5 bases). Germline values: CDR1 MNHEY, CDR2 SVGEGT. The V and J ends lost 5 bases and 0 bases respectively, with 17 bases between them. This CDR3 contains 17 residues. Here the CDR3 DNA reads TGTGCCAGCAGTCAAACCCAGACAGACTATAGCAATCAGCCCCAGCATTTT. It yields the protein CASSQTQTDYSNQPQHF.

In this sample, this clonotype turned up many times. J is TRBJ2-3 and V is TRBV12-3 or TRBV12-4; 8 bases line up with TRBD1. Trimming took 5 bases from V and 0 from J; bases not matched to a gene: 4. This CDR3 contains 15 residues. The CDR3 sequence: CASSRTGPSTDTQYF. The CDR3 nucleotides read TGTGCCAGCAGTCGGACAGGGCCCAGCACAGATACGCAGTATTTT.

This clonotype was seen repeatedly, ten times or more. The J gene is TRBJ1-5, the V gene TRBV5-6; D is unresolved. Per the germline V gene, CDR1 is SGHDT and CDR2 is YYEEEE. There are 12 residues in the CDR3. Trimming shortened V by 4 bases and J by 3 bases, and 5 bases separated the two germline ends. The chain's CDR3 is CASSLFNQPQHF. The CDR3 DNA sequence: TGTGCCAGCAGCCTGTTCAATCAGCCCCAGCATTTT.

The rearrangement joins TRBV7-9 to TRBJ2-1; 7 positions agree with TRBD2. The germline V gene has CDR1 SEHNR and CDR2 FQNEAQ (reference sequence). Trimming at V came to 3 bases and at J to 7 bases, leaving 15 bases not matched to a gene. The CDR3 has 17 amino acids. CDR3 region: CASSFYPSGLRRNEQFF. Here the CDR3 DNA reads TGTGCCAGCAGCTTTTACCCTAGCGGTCTTCGAAGGAATGAGCAGTTCTTC.

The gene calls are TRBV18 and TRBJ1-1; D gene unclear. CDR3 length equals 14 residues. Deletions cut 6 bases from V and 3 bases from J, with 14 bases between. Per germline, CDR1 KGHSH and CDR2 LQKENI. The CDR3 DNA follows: TGTGCCAGCTCCCCTCCGACGGGTTACACTGAAGCTTTCTTT. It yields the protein CASSPPTGYTEAFF. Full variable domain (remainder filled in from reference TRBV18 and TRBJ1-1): NAGVMQNPRHLVRRRGQEARLRCSPMKGHSHVYWYRQLPEEGLKFMVYLQKENIIDESGMPKERFSAEFPKEGPSILRIQQVVRGDSAAYFCASSPPTGYTEAFFGQGTRLTVV.

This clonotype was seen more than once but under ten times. CDR3 sequence (DNA): TGTGCCAGCTCACCCCTTCCAATAGACAATCAGCCCCAGCATTTT. It specifies CASSPLPIDNQPQHF. The chain uses TRBV18 and TRBJ1-5; D gene ambiguous. The CDR3 has 15 amino acids. V lost 3 bases to trimming and J lost 3 bases, with 12 bases between them. The germline gives CDR1 KGHSH, CDR2 LQKENI.

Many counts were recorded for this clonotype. Written as DNA, the CDR3 is TGTGCCAGCAGTCCGTGGACGGCATCTAATGAAAAACTGTTTTTT. Protein product: CASSPWTASNEKLFF. The chain recombines TRBV27 with TRBJ1-4; the D is unclear. The CDR3 totals 15 residues. Germline V gene lookup returns CDR1 MNHEY and CDR2 SMNVEV (reference sequence). V gave up 5 bases and J gave up 3 bases, with 13 bases separating them.

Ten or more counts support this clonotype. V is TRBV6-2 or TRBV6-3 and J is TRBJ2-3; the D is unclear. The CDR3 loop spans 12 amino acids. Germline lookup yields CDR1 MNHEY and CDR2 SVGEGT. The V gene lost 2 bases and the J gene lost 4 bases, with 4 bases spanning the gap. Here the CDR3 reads CASSYPPDTQYF. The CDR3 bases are TGTGCCAGCAGTTACCCTCCAGATACGCAGTATTTT.

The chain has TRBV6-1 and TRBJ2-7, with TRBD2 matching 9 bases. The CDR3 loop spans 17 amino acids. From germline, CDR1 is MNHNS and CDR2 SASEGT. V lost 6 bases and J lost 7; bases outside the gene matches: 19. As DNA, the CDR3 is TGTGCCAGCAGCGGGGGGCGGATGGCGGGAGGGTTTTGGGAGCAGTACTTC. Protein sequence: CASSGGRMAGGFWEQYF.